This T cell receptor (beta chain) was sequenced in a study of T cells in Graves' hyperthyroidism and ophthalmopathy (dated by TCRdb to about 2019). Regarding the study in general: Peripheral blood samples were taken at initial diagnosis, before any treatment was given. To identify TCR V-J signatures that set the groups apart, the researchers used a discovery cohort of 95 to 100 patients, made up of approximately 43 with Graves' ophthalmopathy and 55 to 65 with stable Graves' hyperthyroidism. Prospective prediction of ophthalmopathy was tested in an independent validation cohort of 18 to 20 hyperthyroidism patients and some 17 patients who later progressed to ophthalmopathy. For training and testing, the 100 or so patients in the discovery cohort were randomly divided in a 7:3 ratio. Thyroid tissue and blood T-cell repertoires from six Graves' hyperthyroidism patients were also compared in the study. Once sampling was done, hyperthyroidism patients were given methimazole at a starting dose of 30 mg daily, whereas ophthalmopathy patients were given high-dose intravenous methylprednisolone. TCR Vbeta CDR3 sequencing of approximately 140 peripheral blood samples (under 45 ophthalmopathy, 75 hyperthyroidism and roughly 17 progressor patients) is reported in the paper. What the work shows at the level of the full study, not this receptor alone: In cross-validation, a model built on a 13 V-J signature told ophthalmopathy apart from stable hyperthyroidism with over 85% sensitivity and about 81% specificity, and in testing the same model reached 80%/75%. In validation, the model predicted progression to ophthalmopathy a median of about 6.8 months before onset, with over 55% sensitivity and about 72% specificity. No statistical method was used to fix the sample size in advance, and group allocation was not hidden from the investigators. Most expanded thyroid clonotypes (frequency above 0.001) were also found in blood, which suggests that blood repertoires may mirror thyroid immune responses.

The germline V gene encodes CDR1 SGHTA and CDR2 FQGNSA. From its cysteine to its phenylalanine, the CDR3 spans 15 amino acids. Only CDR3 DNA remains: 45 bases, in frame from the first base. The germline V end is reduced by 6 bases and the J end by 7 bases; junction bases left unmatched: 12. Stable Graves' hyperthyroidism was defined as no progression to ophthalmopathy during 18 months of follow-up. Hyperthyroidism patients were aged 18 to 65 years and newly diagnosed, with disease duration of less than 2 months. Any patient with an uncontrolled infection, another autoimmune disease, pregnancy or lactation was excluded. Diagnoses relied on clinical symptoms, serum thyroxine and TRAb, thyroid ultrasound and orbital computed tomography. PBMCs were separated from under 12 ml of fresh peripheral blood using Ficoll-Paque density gradient centrifugation. Total RNA was extracted with Trizol reagent, and quality was checked on an Agilent 2100 Bioanalyzer.

This clonotype has just a few counts. Its antigen target is currently unknown. The sample holds no much larger clone one base away, and base qualities are not on file. TCR beta CDR3 regions were amplified from RNA transcripts. A first-round RT-PCR of the TCR CDR3 used the HTBI primer set with the Qiagen OneStep RT-PCR kit. A second multiplex PCR round built the libraries, followed by size selection and purification. The libraries were sequenced on an Illumina HiSeq2000 using paired-end 100 bp reads. Regarding the original processing steps: SOAPnuke was used to process the raw data, removing reads that contained adapters or uncalled bases, had a mean Phred below 15, or lacked an exact match to the constant primer or identifier. High-quality paired reads were merged using COPE v1.2.5, and each unique nucleotide sequence was defined as a clonotype. MiTCR v1.1 was used to align clonotypes to the IMGT TRBV, TRBD and TRBJ reference segments. The analysis included only V-J combinations with a frequency above 0.0001, which together covered more than 99% of the repertoires. The TCS score was defined as F50 (clonal expansion) divided by E x V (chaos), with BLOSUM62-based TCRdist calculated between CDR3 peptides within each V-J. Welch's t-statistics and random forest reduced approximately 520 V-J features to some 14, which were used in a naive Bayes classifier (R e1071). In-frame beta chains were kept once TCRdb had trimmed the public reads at Q25 with fastp and called clones with MiXCR. Each entry is one CDR3 protein sequence, shown with its most common DNA and genes. The V and J calls reflect TCRdb's pipeline rather than the authors' work. In this sample the table shows roughly 740,000 distinct CDR3 sequences, 15% to 20% of which occur a single time. The ten biggest clones cover approximately 8.4% of the sample.

The sample consisted of blood. This clonotype was obtained from a man between 18 and 29 years old with Graves' hyperthyroidism. The V and J segments used are TRBV7-2 and TRBJ1-2, and 9 bases in between align with TRBD1. The bases are TGTGCCAGCAGTTCACAGGGGGCATCGGGTTCTGGCTACACCTTC. It specifies CASSSQGASGSGYTF.